Listed here are 20 T cell receptor beta chains from one sample, sequenced in a study of prognosis after radiotherapy for stage I lung cancer. Template was genomic DNA; TCR beta CDR3 amplified in two multiplex PCR rounds. First-round PCR employed TRBV- and TRBJ-specific primers for each gene. Via MiXCR, TCRdb re-called the multiplex PCR reads, giving one row per CDR3 protein. Of roughly 25,000 distinct CDR3 sequences in the sample, approximately 35% were seen once. The sequenced sample was PBMCs, obtained before or after stereotactic body radiation therapy (not recorded which). The receptor source for this set is a donor over 45 with non-small cell lung cancer.

This clonotype was detected ten times or more. The chain couples TRBV20-1 to TRBJ2-1; 11 positions match TRBD1. From germline, CDR1 is DFQATT and CDR2 SNEGSKA (reference sequence). V lost 6 bases, J lost 12 bases, and 10 bases stayed unmatched. The CDR3 contains 13 residues. DNA of the CDR3: TGCAGTGCCGCCATGGGACAGGGGGATCCGCAGTTCTTC. It specifies CSAAMGQGDPQFF.

This clonotype appeared many times. The gene calls are TRBV20-1 and TRBJ1-3; possible D gene TRBD1, 6 bases. CDR1 is DFQATT and CDR2 is SNEGSKA in the germline V gene (reference sequence). Trimming pared 6 bases from V and 2 bases from J, leaving 14 bases between. The CDR3 sequence is 14 residues long. CDR3 in amino acids: CSASRGGAGNTIYF. CDR3 coding DNA: TGCAGTGCCAGCAGAGGGGGGGCTGGAAACACCATATATTTT.

J is TRBJ1-1 and V is TRBV18; D call uncertain. CDR3 length equals 17 residues. V gave up 5 bases and J gave up 0 bases, with 19 bases separating them. Germline V gives CDR1 KGHSH, CDR2 LQKENI. The CDR3 region has the DNA TGTGCCAGCTCAAAGAACGGAGTTGGCGCACTGAACACTGAAGCTTTCTTT. Its translation: CASSKNGVGALNTEAFF. Combining the CDR3 with reference TRBV18 and TRBJ1-1 gives the whole variable domain NAGVMQNPRHLVRRRGQEARLRCSPMKGHSHVYWYRQLPEEGLKFMVYLQKENIIDESGMPKERFSAEFPKEGPSILRIQQVVRGDSAAYFCASSKNGVGALNTEAFFGQGTRLTVV.

V usage is TRBV7-6 and J usage is TRBJ1-6; D not resolved. Germline CDR1 SGHVS, CDR2 FNYEAQ. There are 16 residues in the CDR3. V lost 5 bases, J lost 7 bases, and 18 bases lay in between. The CDR3 DNA is TGTGCCAGCAGCCACAATAGCCGGGCCAAAAATTCACCCCTCCACTTT. Translating gives CASSHNSRAKNSPLHF.

This clonotype was observed many times. The J gene is TRBJ2-7, the V gene TRBV12-3 or TRBV12-4; D may correspond to TRBD1 or TRBD2 (5 bases each). The length of the CDR3 is 14 residues. V was shortened by 3 bases and J by 0 bases, with 9 bases between the two germline ends. CDR3: CASSFWGNSYEQYF. DNA for the CDR3: TGTGCCAGCAGTTTCTGGGGGAACTCCTACGAGCAGTACTTC.

The V call is TRBV28, the J call TRBJ1-1; no clear D gene. The CDR3 contains 15 residues. The germline V gene has CDR1 MDHEN and CDR2 SYDVKM. The V and J ends lost 2 bases and 4 bases respectively, with 14 bases between them. The CDR3: CASSLPELGFTEAFF. The CDR3 coding sequence is TGTGCCAGCAGTTTACCCGAACTTGGGTTCACTGAAGCTTTCTTT. Full variable domain (outside the CDR3, taken from reference TRBV28 and TRBJ1-1): DVKVTQSSRYLVKRTGEKVFLECVQDMDHENMFWYRQDPGLGLRLIYFSYDVKMKEKGDIPEGYSVSREKKERFSLILESASTNQTSMYLCASSLPELGFTEAFFGQGTRLTVV.

Only a few counts were recorded for this clonotype. The chain uses TRBV6-5 and TRBJ2-1; 16 bases fit TRBD2. The CDR3 spans 20 residues. V lost 0 bases and J lost 3; bases outside the gene matches: 8. CDR1 is MNHEY, CDR2 SVGAGI, per germline. The CDR3 loop is CASSYSSGTSGRGSYNEQFF. The CDR3 DNA reads as TGTGCCAGCAGTTACTCCTCCGGGACTAGCGGGAGGGGTAGCTACAATGAGCAGTTCTTC.

V is TRBV2 and J is TRBJ1-5; the D is unclear. Trimming left V 3 bases short and J 5 bases short, with 14 bases between. Germline V gene lookup returns CDR1 SNHLY and CDR2 FYNNEI. The CDR3 length is 15 residues. Here the CDR3 reads CASSDIRGMDQPQHF. In DNA, the CDR3 is TGTGCCAGCAGTGATATTCGGGGAATGGATCAGCCCCAGCATTTT. The full variable domain, with the rest looked up from reference TRBV2 and TRBJ1-5, is EPEVTQTPSHQVTQMGQEVILRCVPISNHLYFYWYRQILGQKVEFLVSFYNNEISEKSEIFDDQFSVERPDGSNFTLKIRSTKLEDSAMYFCASSDIRGMDQPQHFGDGTRLSIL.

The sample holds many counts of this clonotype. The rearrangement joins TRBV4-3 to TRBJ2-3; D may be TRBD1 or TRBD2 (6 bases each). V was cut by 1 base and J by 2 bases, with 19 bases left in between. This CDR3 is 18 amino acids long. The germline V gene has CDR1 LGHNA and CDR2 YSLEER. The CDR3 reads CASSQGGNRRGNTDTQYF. CDR3 sequence (DNA): TGCGCCAGCAGCCAAGGAGGAAACAGGAGGGGGAACACAGATACGCAGTATTTT.

In its sample, this clonotype was seen many times. This chain connects TRBV5-1 to TRBJ2-7; 8 nucleotides align to TRBD1. Trimming at V came to 5 bases and at J to 0 bases, leaving 4 bases not matched to a gene. Germline V CDR1 and CDR2: SGHRS, YFSETQ. This CDR3 has 14 amino acids. The CDR3 nucleotides are TGCGCCAGCAGTCGTACAGGGGGCTCCTACGAGCAGTACTTC. Translating it yields CASSRTGGSYEQYF.

The CDR3 DNA is TGCAGTGCTCCAACCGACATGAACACTGAAGCTTTCTTT. Protein product: CSAPTDMNTEAFF. The chain joins TRBV20-1 to TRBJ1-1; D is undetermined. V was cut by 5 bases and J by 0 bases, with 10 bases left in between. CDR1 and CDR2 (germline): DFQATT, SNEGSKA (reference sequence). The CDR3 has 13 amino acids.

As to this clonotype: One base away lies a much larger clone, so this may be a sequencing read error. The J gene is TRBJ2-1, the V gene TRBV3-1; 10 bases are a match to TRBD2. The CDR3 sequence is 17 residues long. Trimming took 3 bases from V and 4 from J; bases not matched to a gene: 9. CDR1 LGHDT and CDR2 YNNKEL come from the germline V gene (reference sequence). The CDR3 DNA follows: TGTGCCAGCAGCCACTCTAGCGGGAGTAGACGTTACAATGAGCAGTTCTTC. Amino acids: CASSHSSGSRRYNEQFF.

The V gene is TRBV6-2 or TRBV6-3, the J gene TRBJ2-1; 7 bases match TRBD1. Unmatched junction bases numbered 15, after V lost 10 bases and J lost 12 bases. The CDR3 sequence is 13 residues long. Germline CDR1 and CDR2: MNHEY and SVGEGT. CDR3 amino acids: CAINTGSGGLQFF. CDR3 nucleotide sequence: TGTGCCATCAATACAGGCTCAGGGGGTCTGCAGTTCTTC.

About this clonotype itself: A much bigger clone sits one base away, suggesting this may be a read error. The genes are TRBV12-3 or TRBV12-4 and TRBJ1-1, with a weak D call TRBD1 (5 bases). CDR3 size: 14 residues. CDR3 bases: TGTGCCAGCAGTTACTCCGCAGGAGGGACTGGAGCTTTCTTT. Translating it yields CASSYSAGGTGAFF.

The gene calls are TRBV6-4 and TRBJ2-1; 7 nucleotides agree with TRBD2. V lost 2 bases and J lost 5; bases outside the gene matches: 6. The CDR3 is 15 residues long. Germline-derived CDR1 and CDR2 are MRHNA and SNTAGT. CDR3 amino acids: CASSDGAGVDNEQFF. The CDR3 DNA reads as TGTGCCAGCAGTGACGGTGCGGGAGTAGACAATGAGCAGTTCTTC.

This clonotype was seen repeatedly, ten times or more. The genes are TRBV3-1 and TRBJ1-5; tentative D call: TRBD1 (5 bases). The CDR3 totals 13 residues. Germline V gene sequence: CDR1 LGHDT, CDR2 YNNKEL (reference sequence). V was clipped by 4 bases and J by 5 bases, with 9 bases between them. The DNA of the CDR3 is TGTGCCAGCAGCCCTCAGGGTTATCAGCCCCAGCATTTT. This sequence encodes CASSPQGYQPQHF.

V and J are TRBV5-1 and TRBJ1-5; TRBD1 aligns across 7 bases. V shed 4 bases, J shed 2 bases, and the junction held 12 bases outside the gene matches. The germline CDR1 and CDR2 sequences are SGHRS and YFSETQ. The CDR3 runs to 17 residues. The DNA of the CDR3 is TGCGCCAGCAGCCCGACAGGGTTCGGTGTGGGCAATCAGCCCCAGCATTTT. It specifies CASSPTGFGVGNQPQHF.

This clonotype appeared many times. The chain joins TRBV4-1 to TRBJ2-2, with D uncertain. The CDR3 contains 16 residues. Germline assignment: CDR1 MGHRA and CDR2 YSYEKL. Trimming removed 1 base from V and 0 bases from J, with 9 bases in between. The CDR3 DNA sequence: TGCGCCAGCAGCCAAGTGGCACAGACGAACACCGGGGAGCTGTTTTTT. The encoded protein is CASSQVAQTNTGELFF.

Concerning this clonotype itself: This likely reflects a read error, since a far larger clone is one base away. J is TRBJ2-7 and V is TRBV6-5; a possible D gene is TRBD2 (5 bases). The CDR3 loop spans 13 amino acids. Germline V gene sequence: CDR1 MNHEY, CDR2 SVGAGI. The CDR3 bases are TGTGCCAGCAGGTCCACTAGGTCCCGCGAGCATTACTTC. It is translated as CASRSTRSREHYF.

This clonotype has just a few counts. This chain connects TRBV27 to TRBJ2-2, with 8 bases lining up with TRBD2. The CDR3 is made up of 15 amino acids. Trimming cost V 5 bases and J 2 bases; bases outside gene matches: 4. CDR1 and CDR2 (germline): MNHEY, SMNVEV (reference sequence). CDR3 nucleotide sequence: TGTGCCAGCAGTCCCATAGCGGGAAACACCGGGGAGCTGTTTTTT. Its protein is CASSPIAGNTGELFF.